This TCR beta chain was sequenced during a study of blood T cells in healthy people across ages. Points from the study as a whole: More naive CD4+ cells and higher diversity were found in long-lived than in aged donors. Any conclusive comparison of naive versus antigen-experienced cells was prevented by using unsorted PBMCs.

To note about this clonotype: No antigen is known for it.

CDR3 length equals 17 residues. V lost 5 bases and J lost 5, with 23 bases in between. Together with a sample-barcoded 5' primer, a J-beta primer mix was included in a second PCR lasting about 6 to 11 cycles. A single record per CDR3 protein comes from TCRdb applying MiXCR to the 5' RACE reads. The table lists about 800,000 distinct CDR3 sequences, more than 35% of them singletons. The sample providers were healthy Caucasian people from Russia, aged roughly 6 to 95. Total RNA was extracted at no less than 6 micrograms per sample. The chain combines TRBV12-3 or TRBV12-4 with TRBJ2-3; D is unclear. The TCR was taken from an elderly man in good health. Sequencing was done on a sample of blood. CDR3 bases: TGTGCCAGCAGTCTTTCTCCGCGGCCCAACGAGAGAGATACGCAGTATTTT. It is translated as CASSLSPRPNERDTQYF.